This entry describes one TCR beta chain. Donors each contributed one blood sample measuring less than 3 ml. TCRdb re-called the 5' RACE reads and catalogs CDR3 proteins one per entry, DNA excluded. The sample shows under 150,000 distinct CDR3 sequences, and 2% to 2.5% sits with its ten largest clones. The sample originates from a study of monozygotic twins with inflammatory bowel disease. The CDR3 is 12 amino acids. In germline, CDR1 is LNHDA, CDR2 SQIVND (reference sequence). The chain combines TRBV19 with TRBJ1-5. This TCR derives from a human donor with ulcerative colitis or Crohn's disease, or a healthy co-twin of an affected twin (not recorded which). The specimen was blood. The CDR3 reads CASRGVPWPQHF.